Listed below are T cell receptor beta chains from one sample, sequenced in a study of neoadjuvant anti-PD-1 for oral cavity cancer. The table came from immunoSEQ multiplex PCR; TCRdb's copy has only in-frame clones and leaves some out. The sample shows about 68,000 clones, about 85% of them seen only once. The sample in question was PBMCs, obtained after nivolumab (anti-PD-1) treatment. These receptors were collected from a person aged 40 to 85 with oral cavity squamous cell carcinoma. CDR3s include the opening cysteine and the closing phenylalanine or tryptophan. Fields, in order: clone size, J gene, D gene, V gene, CDR3 DNA, CDR3 protein. D genes are given only for firm matches. Some rows mark clone size as missing; the rest say once, few, many or name a class of expanded clone.

NA TRBJ1-1 NA TRBV7-8 TGTGCCAGCAGCTTAGGGACGGGGAACACTGAAGCTTTCTTT CASSLGTGNTEAFF
NA TRBJ2-5 NA TRBV10-3 TGTGCCATCTCTTTCGGCCCGTCGGAGACCCAGTACTTC CAISFGPSETQYF
NA TRBJ2-1 NA TRBV20-1 TGCAGTGCTAGCTTGCGACGCGAGCAGTTCTTC CSASLRREQFF
few TRBJ2-1 NA TRBV5-4 TGTGCCAGCAGGTTTGATGCAGGGACCTACAATGAGCAGTTCTTC CASRFDAGTYNEQFF
NA TRBJ2-7 TRBD1 TRBV5-5 TGTGCCAGCAGCCCAGCCGGGACAGGGACCTACGAGCAGTACTTC CASSPAGTGTYEQYF
NA TRBJ1-1 TRBD1 TRBV5-1 TGCGCCAGCAGCTCCGGACAGGGGAACACTGAAGCTTTCTTT CASSSGQGNTEAFF
NA TRBJ2-1 TRBD2 TRBV30 TGTGCCTGGAACCCTGGACTAGCGGGAGGGCGACGGGAGCAGTTCTTC CAWNPGLAGGRREQFF
NA TRBJ2-4 NA TRBV10-1 TGCGCCAGCAGCGAAATGGAGGGGGGCATTCAGTACTTC CASSEMEGGIQYF
few TRBJ1-1 NA TRBV6-6 TGTGCCAGCAGGGACGGGGGGGCGACTGAAGCTTTCTTT CASRDGGATEAFF
NA TRBJ2-1 NA TRBV28 TGTGCCAGCAGTTTGGTTGAGCAGTTCTTC CASSLVEQFF
few TRBJ1-2 NA TRBV29-1 TGCAGCGTTCTAGGGTCCAGGGGTAACTATGGCTACACCTTC CSVLGSRGNYGYTF
NA TRBJ2-3 NA TRBV5-6 TGTGCCAGCAGCCCCCAATGGACAGATACGCAGTATTTT CASSPQWTDTQYF
NA TRBJ2-1 TRBD2 TRBV6-1 TGTGCCAGCAGTGAAGGGGCTAGCGGATGGGCGGGGCAGTTCTTC CASSEGASGWAGQFF
few TRBJ2-3 TRBD2 TRBV5-1 TGCGCCAGCAGCTTGGAGGGGAGGGACACAGATACGCAGTATTTT CASSLEGRDTDTQYF
NA TRBJ2-5 TRBD2 TRBV5-1 TGCGCCAGCAGCTTACGTCGATTAGCGGGGATGAGTGAGACCCAGTACTTC CASSLRRLAGMSETQYF
NA TRBJ2-2 NA TRBV7-8 TGTGCCAGCAGCTCAGGACCGTCGGGGAACACCGGGGAGCTGTTTTTT CASSSGPSGNTGELFF
NA TRBJ2-1 TRBD1 TRBV6-1 TGTGCCAGCGCCGTTGGGACAGCCTCCTACAATGAGCAGTTCTTC CASAVGTASYNEQFF
NA TRBJ1-5 NA TRBV6-6 TGTGCCAGCAGTTACAAGGCAGGCTATCAGCCCCAGCATTTT CASSYKAGYQPQHF
NA TRBJ1-2 TRBD1 TRBV7-2 TGTGCCAGCAGCCCCGGACAGGGGGTGACCTATGGCTACACCTTC CASSPGQGVTYGYTF
few TRBJ2-7 NA TRBV13 TGTGCCAGCAGCTTAGACAGGTCCTACGAGCAGTACTTC CASSLDRSYEQYF
NA TRBJ2-3 TRBD2 TRBV7-3 TGTGCCAGCAGCACGGGACTAGTCGCAGATACGCAGTATTTT CASSTGLVADTQYF
NA TRBJ2-7 NA TRBV21-1 TGTGCCAGCAGCAAACCGGACGGCCTTTACGAGCAGTACTTC CASSKPDGLYEQYF
NA TRBJ1-5 TRBD1 TRBV19 TGTGCCAGTAGTACCCGGGACAGGGACGGGCAGCCCCAGCATTTT CASSTRDRDGQPQHF
NA TRBJ2-1 TRBD1 TRBV7-9 TGTGCCAGCAGTTTCACCGGGACAGGGGTTGAGGAGCAGTTCTTC CASSFTGTGVEEQFF
few TRBJ2-3 NA TRBV5-4 TGTGCCAGCAGCTTGACATCCGACACAGATACGCAGTATTTT CASSLTSDTDTQYF
NA TRBJ1-3 NA TRBV4-1 TGCGCCAGCAGCCAAGATGAGACAGCCTCTGGAAACACCATATATTTT CASSQDETASGNTIYF
NA TRBJ2-1 TRBD2 TRBV9 TGTGCCAGCAGCGTAGCCTTCGGAGCGGGAGATATCTATGAGCAGTTCTTC CASSVAFGAGDIYEQFF
NA TRBJ1-2 NA TRBV28 TGTGCCAGCAGCTCCCCCTATGGCTACACCTTC CASSSPYGYTF
NA TRBJ1-2 NA TRBV19 TGTGCCAGTAGTATGAGAACCGGGACCTCAAACTATGGCTACACCTTC CASSMRTGTSNYGYTF
NA TRBJ1-3 NA TRBV7-8 TGTGCCAGCAGCTTACCACAGGGTGAGGTTCGGCTCTCTGGAAACACCATATATTTT CASSLPQGEVRLSGNTIYF
NA TRBJ2-7 TRBD2 TRBV30 TGTGCCTGGACCTGGGGAGGGAGTAATTACGAGCAGTACTTC CAWTWGGSNYEQYF
NA TRBJ1-2 NA TRBV27 TGTGCCAGCAGTTTATCCGGACAGTCCAACTATGGCTACACCTTC CASSLSGQSNYGYTF
NA TRBJ2-1 TRBD2 TRBV28 TGTGCCAGCAGATTGACTAGCGGGAGGAATAATGAGCAGTTCTTC CASRLTSGRNNEQFF